This section outlines one TCR beta chain sequence together with its context. Its antigen is unknown. Trimming removed 4 bases from V and 1 base from J; junction bases left unmatched: 9. The CDR3 contains 18 residues. Germline CDR1 is KGHSH and CDR2 is LQKENI. The source of the sample is a study of blood T cells in healthy people across ages. Points from the study as a whole: In long-lived donors, naive CD4+ cell counts and diversity exceeded those of aged donors. Considered underestimates were the diversity estimates obtained from one million T cells.

A second PCR of roughly 7 to 11 cycles used a sample-barcoded 5' primer and a J-beta primer mix. TCRdb reanalysed the 5' RACE reads using MiXCR and keeps one entry per CDR3 protein. Among 800,000 to 900,000 distinct CDR3 sequences listed, less than 80% were seen once. The TCR originated in a young man in good health. The specimen was blood. The V and J genes are TRBV18 and TRBJ2-4, with 11 bases lining up with TRBD1. CDR3 DNA: TGTGCCAGCTCACTCCAAGGGACAGGGGGAGCGGCCAAAAACATTCAGTACTTC. The encoded protein is CASSLQGTGGAAKNIQYF. The whole variable domain, filled in from reference TRBV18 and TRBJ2-4, reads NAGVMQNPRHLVRRRGQEARLRCSPMKGHSHVYWYRQLPEEGLKFMVYLQKENIIDESGMPKERFSAEFPKEGPSILRIQQVVRGDSAAYFCASSLQGTGGAAKNIQYFGAGTRLSVL.